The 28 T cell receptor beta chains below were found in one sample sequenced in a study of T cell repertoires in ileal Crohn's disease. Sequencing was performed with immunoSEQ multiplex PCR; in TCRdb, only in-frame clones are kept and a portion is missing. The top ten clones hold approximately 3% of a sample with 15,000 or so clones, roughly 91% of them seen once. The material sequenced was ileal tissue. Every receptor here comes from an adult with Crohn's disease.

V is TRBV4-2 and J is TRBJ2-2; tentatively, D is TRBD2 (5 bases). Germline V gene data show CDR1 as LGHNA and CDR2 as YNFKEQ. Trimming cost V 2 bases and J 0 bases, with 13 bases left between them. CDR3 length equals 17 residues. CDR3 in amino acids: CASSQFVRATNTGELFF. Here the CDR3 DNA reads TGTGCCAGCAGCCAATTCGTGCGGGCGACGAACACCGGGGAGCTGTTTTTT.

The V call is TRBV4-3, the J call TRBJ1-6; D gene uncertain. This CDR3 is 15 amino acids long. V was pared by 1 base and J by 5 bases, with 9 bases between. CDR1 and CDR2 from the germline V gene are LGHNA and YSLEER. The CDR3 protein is CASSQAARDNSPLHF. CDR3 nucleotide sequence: TGCGCCAGCAGCCAAGCAGCACGGGATAATTCACCCCTCCACTTT.

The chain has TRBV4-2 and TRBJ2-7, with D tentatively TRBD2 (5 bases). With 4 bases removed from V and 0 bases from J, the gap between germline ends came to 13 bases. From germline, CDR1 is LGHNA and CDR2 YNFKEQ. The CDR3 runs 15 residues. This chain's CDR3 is CASSPGLTSSYEQYF. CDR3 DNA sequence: TGTGCCAGCAGCCCCGGACTCACTAGCTCCTACGAGCAGTACTTC.

The DNA of the CDR3 is TGTGCCAGCAGCAAAAGTACTAGCGGCACCGGGGAGCTGTTTTTT. Residues: CASSKSTSGTGELFF. The chain has TRBV7-8 and TRBJ2-2; 8 positions match TRBD2. Germline CDR1 SGHVS, CDR2 FQNEAQ. This CDR3 spans 15 amino acids. V lost 5 bases, J lost 4 bases, and 6 bases stayed unmatched.

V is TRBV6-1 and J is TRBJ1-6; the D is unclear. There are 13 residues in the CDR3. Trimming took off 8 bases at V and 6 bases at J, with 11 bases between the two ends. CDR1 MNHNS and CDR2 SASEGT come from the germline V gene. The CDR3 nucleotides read TGTGCCAGCCGGAGGCAGATTAATTCACCCCTCCACTTT. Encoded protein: CASRRQINSPLHF.

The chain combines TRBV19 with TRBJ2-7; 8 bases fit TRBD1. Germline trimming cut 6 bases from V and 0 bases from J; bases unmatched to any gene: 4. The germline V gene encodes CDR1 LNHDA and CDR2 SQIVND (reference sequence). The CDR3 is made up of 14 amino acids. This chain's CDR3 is CASRGQVNSYEQYF. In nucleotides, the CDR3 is TGTGCCAGTAGGGGACAGGTAAACTCCTACGAGCAGTACTTC.

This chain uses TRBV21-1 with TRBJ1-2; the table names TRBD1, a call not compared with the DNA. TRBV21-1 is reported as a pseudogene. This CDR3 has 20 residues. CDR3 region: CASSKGGDLGGATSNYGYTF. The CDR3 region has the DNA TGTGCCAGCAGCAAAGGAGGGGACTTAGGGGGCGCTACATCTAACTATGGCTACACCTTC.

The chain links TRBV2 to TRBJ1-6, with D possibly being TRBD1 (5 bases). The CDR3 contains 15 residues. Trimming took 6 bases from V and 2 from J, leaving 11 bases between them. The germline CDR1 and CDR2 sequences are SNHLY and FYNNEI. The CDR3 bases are TGTGCCAGCAGGCCCGGGGGGACCTATAATTCACCCCTCCACTTT. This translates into CASRPGGTYNSPLHF.

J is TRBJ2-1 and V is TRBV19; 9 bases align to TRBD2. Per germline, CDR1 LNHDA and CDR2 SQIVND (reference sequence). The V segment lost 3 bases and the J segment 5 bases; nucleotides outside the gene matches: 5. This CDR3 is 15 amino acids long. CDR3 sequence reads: CASSMERTSDNEQFF. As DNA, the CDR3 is TGTGCCAGTAGTATGGAACGGACTAGCGACAATGAGCAGTTCTTC. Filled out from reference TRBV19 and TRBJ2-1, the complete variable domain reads DGGITQSPKYLFRKEGQNVTLSCEQNLNHDAMYWYRQDPGQGLRLIYYSQIVNDFQKGDIAEGYSVSREKKESFPLTVTSAQKNPTAFYLCASSMERTSDNEQFFGPGTRLTVL.

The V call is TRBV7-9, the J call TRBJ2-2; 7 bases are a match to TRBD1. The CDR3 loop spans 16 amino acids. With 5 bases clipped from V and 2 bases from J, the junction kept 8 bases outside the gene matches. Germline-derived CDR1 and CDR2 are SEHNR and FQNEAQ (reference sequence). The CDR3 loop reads CASSMRQGSNTGELFF. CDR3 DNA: TGTGCCAGCAGCATGAGACAGGGAAGTAACACCGGGGAGCTGTTTTTT.

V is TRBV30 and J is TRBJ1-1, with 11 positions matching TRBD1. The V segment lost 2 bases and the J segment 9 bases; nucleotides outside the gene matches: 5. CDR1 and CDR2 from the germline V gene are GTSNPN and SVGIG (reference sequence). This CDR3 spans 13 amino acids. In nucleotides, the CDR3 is TGTGCCTGGAGTTCTGCGGACAGGGGGCAAGCTTTCTTT. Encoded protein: CAWSSADRGQAFF.

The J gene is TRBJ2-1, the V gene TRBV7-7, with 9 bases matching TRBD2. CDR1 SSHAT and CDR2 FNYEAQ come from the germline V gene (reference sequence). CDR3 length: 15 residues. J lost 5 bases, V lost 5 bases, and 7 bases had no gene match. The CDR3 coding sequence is TGTGCCAGCAGCGTGGAAGCGGGGGGCCACAATGAGCAGTTCTTC. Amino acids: CASSVEAGGHNEQFF.

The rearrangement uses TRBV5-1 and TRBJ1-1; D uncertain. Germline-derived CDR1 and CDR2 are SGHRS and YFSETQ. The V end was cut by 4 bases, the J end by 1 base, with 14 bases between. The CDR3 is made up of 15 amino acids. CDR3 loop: CASSLLTSSNTEAFF. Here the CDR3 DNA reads TGCGCCAGCAGCCTCTTAACTTCATCGAACACTGAAGCTTTCTTT.

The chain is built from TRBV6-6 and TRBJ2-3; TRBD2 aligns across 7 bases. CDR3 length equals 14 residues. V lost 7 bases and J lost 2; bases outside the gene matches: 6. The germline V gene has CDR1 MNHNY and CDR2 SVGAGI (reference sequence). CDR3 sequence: CASTYGGDTDTQYF. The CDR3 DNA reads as TGTGCCAGCACCTATGGGGGGGACACAGATACGCAGTATTTT.

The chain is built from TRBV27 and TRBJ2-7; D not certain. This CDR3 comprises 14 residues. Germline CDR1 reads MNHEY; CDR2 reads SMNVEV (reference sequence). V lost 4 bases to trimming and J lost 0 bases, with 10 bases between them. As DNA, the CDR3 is TGTGCCAGCAGTTCAAGACTGAACTCCTACGAGCAGTACTTC. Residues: CASSSRLNSYEQYF.

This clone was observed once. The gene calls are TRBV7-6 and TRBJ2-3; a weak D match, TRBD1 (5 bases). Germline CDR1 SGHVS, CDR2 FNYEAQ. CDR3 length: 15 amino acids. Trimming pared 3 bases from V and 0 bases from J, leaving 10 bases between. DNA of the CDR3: TGTGCCAGCAGCTTTTCAGGGATTAGCACAGATACGCAGTATTTT. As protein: CASSFSGISTDTQYF.

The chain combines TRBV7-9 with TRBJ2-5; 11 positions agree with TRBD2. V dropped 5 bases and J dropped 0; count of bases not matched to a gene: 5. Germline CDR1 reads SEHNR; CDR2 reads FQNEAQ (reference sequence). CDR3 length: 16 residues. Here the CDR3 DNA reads TGTGCCAGCAGCCGGGGACTAGCGGCCAACCAAGAGACCCAGTACTTC. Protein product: CASSRGLAANQETQYF.

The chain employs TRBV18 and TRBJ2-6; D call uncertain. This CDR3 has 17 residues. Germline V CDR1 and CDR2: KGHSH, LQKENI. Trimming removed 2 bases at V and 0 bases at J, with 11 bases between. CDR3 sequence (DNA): TGTGCCAGCTCACCAAGGCAACAGAGCTCTGGGGCCAACGTCCTGACTTTC. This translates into CASSPRQQSSGANVLTF.

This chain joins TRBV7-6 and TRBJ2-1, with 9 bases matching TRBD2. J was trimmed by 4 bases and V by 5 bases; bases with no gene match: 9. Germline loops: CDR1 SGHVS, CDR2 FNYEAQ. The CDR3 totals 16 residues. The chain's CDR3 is CASSPNSGGLYNEQFF. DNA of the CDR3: TGTGCCAGCAGCCCCAATAGCGGGGGTCTGTACAATGAGCAGTTCTTC.

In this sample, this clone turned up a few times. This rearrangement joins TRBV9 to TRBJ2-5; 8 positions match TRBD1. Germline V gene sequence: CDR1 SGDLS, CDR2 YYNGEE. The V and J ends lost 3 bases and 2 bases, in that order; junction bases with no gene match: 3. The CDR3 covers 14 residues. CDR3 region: CASSAGTGQETQYF. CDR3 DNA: TGTGCCAGCAGCGCGGGGACAGGACAAGAGACCCAGTACTTC.

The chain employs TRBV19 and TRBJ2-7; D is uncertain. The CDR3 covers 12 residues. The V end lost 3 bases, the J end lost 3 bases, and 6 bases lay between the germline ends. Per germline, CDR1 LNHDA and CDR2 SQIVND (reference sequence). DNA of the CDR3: TGTGCCAGTAGTATGGCAGGCTACGAGCAGTACTTC. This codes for CASSMAGYEQYF.

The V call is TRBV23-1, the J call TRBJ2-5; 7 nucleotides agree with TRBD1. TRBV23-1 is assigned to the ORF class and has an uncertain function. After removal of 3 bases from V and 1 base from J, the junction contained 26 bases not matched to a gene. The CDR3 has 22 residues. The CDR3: CASSHSKGPEGEDRDPQETQYF. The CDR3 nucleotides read TGCGCCAGCAGTCACTCCAAAGGTCCGGAAGGCGAAGACAGGGACCCCCAAGAGACCCAGTACTTC.

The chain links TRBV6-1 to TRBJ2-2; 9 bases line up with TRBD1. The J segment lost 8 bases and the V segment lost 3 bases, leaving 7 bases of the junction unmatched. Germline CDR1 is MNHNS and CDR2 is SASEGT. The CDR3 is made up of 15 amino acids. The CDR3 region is CASSDRGQGLGELFF. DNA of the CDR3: TGTGCCAGCAGTGATCGTGGACAGGGGTTGGGGGAGCTGTTTTTT.

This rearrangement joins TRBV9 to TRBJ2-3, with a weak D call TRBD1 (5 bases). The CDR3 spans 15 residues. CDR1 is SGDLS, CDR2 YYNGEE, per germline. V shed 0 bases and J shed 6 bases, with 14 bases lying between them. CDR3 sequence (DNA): TGTGCCAGCAGCGTAGAAGGGGCGGTTTTTGATACGCAGTATTTT. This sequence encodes CASSVEGAVFDTQYF.

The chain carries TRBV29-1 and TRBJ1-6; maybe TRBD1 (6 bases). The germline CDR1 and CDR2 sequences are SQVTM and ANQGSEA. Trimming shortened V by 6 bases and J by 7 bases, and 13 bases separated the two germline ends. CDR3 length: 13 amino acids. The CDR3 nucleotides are TGCAGCGTCCGGGTAGACAGGAATTCACCCCTCCACTTT. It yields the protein CSVRVDRNSPLHF. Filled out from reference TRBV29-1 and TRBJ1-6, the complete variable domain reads SAVISQKPSRDICQRGTSLTIQCQVDSQVTMMFWYRQQPGQSLTLIATANQGSEATYESGFVIDKFPISRPNLTFSTLTVSNMSPEDSSIYLCSVRVDRNSPLHFGNGTRLTVT.

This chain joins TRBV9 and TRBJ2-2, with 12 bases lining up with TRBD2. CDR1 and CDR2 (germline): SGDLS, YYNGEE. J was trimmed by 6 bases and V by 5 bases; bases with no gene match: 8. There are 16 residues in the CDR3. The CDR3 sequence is CASRPTSGGSSGELFF. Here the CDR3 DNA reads TGTGCCAGCAGACCAACTAGCGGGGGGAGCTCCGGGGAGCTGTTTTTT.

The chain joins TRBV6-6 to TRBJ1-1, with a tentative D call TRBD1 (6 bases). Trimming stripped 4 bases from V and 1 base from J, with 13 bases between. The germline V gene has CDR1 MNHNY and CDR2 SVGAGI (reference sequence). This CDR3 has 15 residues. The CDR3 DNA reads TGTGCCAGCAGTTCGCCCGTGACAGGGAACACTGAAGCTTTCTTT. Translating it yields CASSSPVTGNTEAFF.

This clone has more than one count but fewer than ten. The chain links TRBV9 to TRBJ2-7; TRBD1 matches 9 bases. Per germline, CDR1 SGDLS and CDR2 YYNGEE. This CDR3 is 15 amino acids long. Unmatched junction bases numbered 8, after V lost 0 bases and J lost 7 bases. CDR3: CASSVVGQGSREQYF. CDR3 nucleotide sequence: TGTGCCAGCAGCGTAGTTGGACAGGGGTCGAGGGAGCAGTACTTC. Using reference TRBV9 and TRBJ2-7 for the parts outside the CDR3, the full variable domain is DSGVTQTPKHLITATGQRVTLRCSPRSGDLSVYWYQQSLDQGLQFLIQYYNGEERAKGNILERFSAQQFPDLHSELNLSSLELGDSALYFCASSVVGQGSREQYFGPGTRLTVT.